The 24 T cell receptor beta chains reported below all come from one sample, sequenced in a study of cytomegalovirus exposure and HLA in healthy donors (dated by TCRdb to 2016 to 2017). Library preparation was by the immunoSEQ multiplex PCR assay. For the multiplex PCR, a mixture combining 60 forward primers for TCR Vbeta segments and 13 reverse primers for TCR Jbeta segments was used. TCRdb holds this immuneACCESS table with in-frame rearrangements only. Some clones are missing; in checked studies, unresolved V genes explain under half, and the rest has no known cause. The table for this sample lists over 130,000 clones; approximately 72% of them were counted only once. The top ten constitute roughly 6% of the sample. Material for sequencing was PBMCs. The receptors shown here come from a woman aged 55 to 70 in good health and CMV-seronegative.

This sequence joins TRBV21-1 and TRBJ2-3; TRBD1 was called by the table and not checked on the DNA. TRBV21-1 is recorded as a pseudogene. The CDR3 runs to 16 residues. In nucleotides, the CDR3 is TGTGCCAGCAGTACCAAGACAGCCGCTAGCACAGATACGCAGTATTTT. This sequence encodes CASSTKTAASTDTQYF.

In this sample, this clone turned up a few times. The chain uses TRBV7-8 and TRBJ2-3, with D maybe TRBD2 (6 bases). V was shortened by 1 base and J by 13 bases, with 18 bases between the two germline ends. CDR1 and CDR2 from the germline V gene are SGHVS and FQNEAQ. This CDR3 is built from 14 residues. Here the CDR3 DNA reads TGTGCCAGCAGCTTAGGGGAGGTGGGCACAAGGGAGTATTTT. This sequence encodes CASSLGEVGTREYF.

This chain links TRBV11-2 with TRBJ2-7; unclear D gene. CDR3 length: 10 amino acids. Deletions cut 10 bases from V and 9 bases from J, with 13 bases between. Looked up from germline, CDR1 is SGHAT and CDR2 is FQNNGV. The CDR3 protein is CATQPSGQYF. In DNA, the CDR3 is TGTGCCACCCAACCCTCGGGGCAGTACTTC.

The CDR3 sequence is CASSHRGEETQYF. Here the CDR3 DNA reads TGTGCCAGCAGCCACAGGGGGGAAGAGACCCAGTACTTC. The chain has TRBV9 and TRBJ2-5, with 8 bases matching TRBD1. Germline V gene sequence: CDR1 SGDLS, CDR2 YYNGEE. This CDR3 has 13 residues. V lost 4 bases and J lost 3; bases outside the gene matches: 2.

The rearrangement uses TRBV15 and TRBJ2-2, with D perhaps matching TRBD2 (6 bases). Germline V gene data show CDR1 as LNHNV and CDR2 as YYDKDF (reference sequence). CDR3 size: 17 residues. V dropped 4 bases and J dropped 2 bases, with 17 bases sitting between them. The CDR3 DNA is TGTGCCACCAGCAAAGGGGTCCTAGCGACAAACACCGGGGAGCTGTTTTTT. Protein product: CATSKGVLATNTGELFF.

This chain uses TRBV6-1 with TRBJ2-2; 7 bases match TRBD2. The CDR3 is 15 amino acids. The V gene's germline CDR1 is MNHNS and CDR2 SASEGT. After removal of 0 bases from V and 6 bases from J, the junction contained 4 bases not matched to a gene. CDR3 sequence reads: CASSEALRGAGELFF. The CDR3 DNA reads as TGTGCCAGCAGTGAAGCGCTTCGGGGGGCCGGGGAGCTGTTTTTT.

This clone was seen only a few times. The chain carries TRBV9 and TRBJ2-6; TRBD1 matches 8 bases. Germline V gene sequence: CDR1 SGDLS, CDR2 YYNGEE. This CDR3 is built from 18 residues. J gave up 1 base and V 4 bases, and 10 bases lay outside the gene matches. This CDR3 reads CASSYRDRSKSGANVLTF. CDR3 nucleotides: TGTGCCAGCAGCTACCGGGACAGGTCAAAATCTGGGGCCAACGTCCTGACTTTC.

The table lists this clone with many counts. The rearrangement uses TRBV14 and TRBJ1-1; perhaps TRBD1 as D (6 bases). Germline-derived CDR1 and CDR2 are SGHDN and FVKESK. The CDR3 loop spans 11 amino acids. With 4 bases removed from V and 8 bases from J, the gap between germline ends came to 8 bases. The CDR3 DNA reads as TGTGCCAGCAGCCGTGACAGGGAAGCTTTCTTT. Translating gives CASSRDREAFF.

This clone was observed a handful of times. The V gene is TRBV7-2, the J gene TRBJ1-2; D gene uncertain. Trimming removed 5 bases at V and 8 bases at J, with 18 bases between. Germline V lookup: CDR1 SGHTA, CDR2 FQGNSA. The CDR3 length is 14 residues. The CDR3 is CASSATSLTGGYTF. In DNA, the CDR3 is TGTGCCAGCAGCGCCACGTCCCTAACGGGGGGCTACACCTTC. Based on the CDR3 plus reference TRBV7-2 and TRBJ1-2, the full variable domain is GAGVSQSPSNKVTEKGKDVELRCDPISGHTALYWYRQSLGQGLEFLIYFQGNSAPDKSGLPSDRFSAERTGGSVSTLTIQRTQQEDSAVYLCASSATSLTGGYTFGSGTRLTVV.

V gene TRBV5-1 combines with J gene TRBJ1-6; D gene ambiguous. CDR1 and CDR2 from the germline V gene are SGHRS and YFSETQ. The CDR3 sequence is 15 residues long. The germline V and J ends were trimmed by 0 bases and 7 bases, with 11 bases remaining between them. The DNA of the CDR3 is TGCGCCAGCAGCTTGGTACCAGTGTCGAATTCACCCCTCCACTTT. This gives the protein CASSLVPVSNSPLHF.

This clone is a singleton in its sample. The rearrangement uses TRBV29-1 and TRBJ2-2; D might be TRBD2 (7 bases). The V gene's germline CDR1 is SQVTM and CDR2 ANQGSEA. The V end lost 4 bases, the J end lost 4 bases, and 13 bases lay between the germline ends. This CDR3 is built from 14 residues. CDR3 DNA: TGCAGCGTTGCGAACGGGGGGCCCACCGGGGAGCTGTTTTTT. Encoded protein: CSVANGGPTGELFF.

This clone was seen a handful of times. This sequence joins TRBV14 and TRBJ1-1; D remains ambiguous. CDR3 length: 17 amino acids. Germline assignment: CDR1 SGHDN and CDR2 FVKESK. The germline V and J ends were trimmed by 0 bases and 2 bases, with 16 bases remaining between them. The CDR3 reads CASSQDSGGPPNTEAFF. The CDR3 coding sequence is TGTGCCAGCAGCCAAGATTCCGGTGGGCCCCCTAACACTGAAGCTTTCTTT.

This chain's CDR3 is CASSVETQYF. Here the CDR3 DNA reads TGTGCCAGTTCCGTGGAGACCCAGTACTTC. The chain recombines TRBV2 with TRBJ2-5; no reliable D call. This CDR3 contains 10 residues. CDR1 and CDR2 (germline): SNHLY, FYNNEI. Deletions cut 9 bases from V and 5 bases from J, with 7 bases between.

J is TRBJ2-1 and V is TRBV10-2, with 12 bases that match TRBD2. CDR1 is WSHSY and CDR2 is SAAADI in the germline V gene. V shed 4 bases and J 4 bases; nucleotides not matched to a gene: 11. CDR3 length: 18 amino acids. CDR3 protein: CASSGRTSGIAGYNEQFF. In nucleotides, the CDR3 is TGCGCCAGCAGTGGTAGGACTAGCGGGATAGCAGGTTACAATGAGCAGTTCTTC.

This clone was recorded only once. V and J are TRBV21-1 and TRBJ2-1; the tabulated D call, TRBD2, remains unverified against the DNA. TRBV21-1 constitutes a pseudogene. CDR3 length: 13 amino acids. The CDR3 coding sequence is TGTGCCAGCCGGGGTTGCTCCTACAATGAGCAGTTCTTC. Encoded protein: CASRGCSYNEQFF.

The V and J genes are TRBV6-5 and TRBJ1-1; 7 bases align to TRBD1. The CDR3 is made up of 14 amino acids. Germline V gene lookup returns CDR1 MNHEY and CDR2 SVGAGI. The junction had 11 bases not matched to a gene; V was cut back by 8 bases and J by 5 bases. The CDR3 coding sequence is TGTGCCAGCTTGAGAACAGGGGCGGGAACTGAAGCTTTCTTT. This gives the protein CASLRTGAGTEAFF.

The V and J genes are TRBV6-5 and TRBJ1-3; D is undetermined. CDR1 and CDR2 (germline): MNHEY, SVGAGI. Trimming removed 6 bases at V and 0 bases at J, with 12 bases between. This CDR3 spans 15 amino acids. Here the CDR3 DNA reads TGTGCCAGCAGCTCGACTGATTCCTCTGGAAACACCATATATTTT. Amino acid sequence: CASSSTDSSGNTIYF.

V usage is TRBV12-5 and J usage is TRBJ1-2; D is possibly TRBD1 (5 bases). With 2 bases removed from V and 5 bases from J, the gap between germline ends came to 9 bases. CDR3 length equals 13 residues. The germline CDR1 and CDR2 sequences are LGHNT and FRNRAP. CDR3 loop: CASGLSGRYGYTF. CDR3 coding DNA: TGTGCTAGTGGTTTGTCAGGGCGTTATGGCTACACCTTC.

The rearrangement uses TRBV4-3 and TRBJ2-7, with D perhaps matching TRBD2 (6 bases). CDR1 LGHNA and CDR2 YSLEER come from the germline V gene. The CDR3 is made up of 14 amino acids. Between the trimmed V and J ends, which lost 4 bases and 2 bases, there was a span of 12 bases. CDR3 sequence reads: CASSPAGYPYEQYF. CDR3 sequence (DNA): TGCGCCAGCAGCCCCGCGGGGTACCCCTACGAGCAGTACTTC.

The chain recombines TRBV7-9 with TRBJ2-7; 8 nucleotides line up with TRBD1. The length of the CDR3 is 13 residues. Per germline, CDR1 SEHNR and CDR2 FQNEAQ (reference sequence). The J segment lost 6 bases and the V segment lost 2 bases, leaving 3 bases of the junction unmatched. Here the CDR3 DNA reads TGTGCCAGCAGCTTATCAGGGGGCCTCGAGCAGTACTTC. This translates into CASSLSGGLEQYF.

This clone was seen only a few times. The chain uses TRBV5-4 and TRBJ2-3, with 9 positions matching TRBD2. The length of the CDR3 is 14 residues. J was trimmed by 5 bases and V by 0 bases; bases with no gene match: 1. Germline V gives CDR1 SGHNT, CDR2 YYREEE (reference sequence). The DNA for the CDR3 is TGTGCCAGCAGCTTGGAACTAGCGGGAGATACGCAGTATTTT. Its protein product is CASSLELAGDTQYF.

This clone was seen only once. This sequence joins TRBV10-3 and TRBJ2-2, with 9 bases identical to TRBD2. The junction had 3 bases not matched to a gene; V was cut back by 6 bases and J by 1 base. This CDR3 is 15 amino acids long. Per the germline V gene, CDR1 is ENHRY and CDR2 is SYGVKD. DNA for the CDR3: TGTGCCATCAGCAGCGGGGGGAAGAACACCGGGGAGCTGTTTTTT. Protein product: CAISSGGKNTGELFF.

The V gene is TRBV6-5, the J gene TRBJ2-5, with 8 nucleotides matching TRBD2. The CDR3 has 15 amino acids. Germline V gene sequence: CDR1 MNHEY, CDR2 SVGAGI. The J segment lost 2 bases and the V segment lost 2 bases, leaving 4 bases of the junction unmatched. DNA for the CDR3: TGTGCCAGCAGTTACCATATAGCGGGACAAGAGACCCAGTACTTC. Translating it yields CASSYHIAGQETQYF.

The V call is TRBV11-2, the J call TRBJ1-6; D unclear. Germline V CDR1 and CDR2: SGHAT, FQNNGV. The germline V and J ends were trimmed by 3 bases and 10 bases, with 16 bases remaining between them. CDR3 length equals 15 residues. DNA for the CDR3: TGTGCCAGCAGCTTTGGCGGGAGCGGGTTATCACCCCTCCACTTT. Translating it yields CASSFGGSGLSPLHF.